By share, the clone carrying this TCR beta chain counts as medium-sized. What it binds is not known. Data came from immunoSEQ multiplex PCR; TCRdb stores just in-frame clones and leaves some out. The sample holds nearly 10,000 clones, 65% to 80% seen once. The CDR3 sequence is 15 residues long. Trimming removed 0 bases at V and 3 bases at J, with 10 bases between. The germline V gene encodes CDR1 MNHEY and CDR2 SVGAGI. This sample is part of a study of immune cell composition in non-small cell lung cancer. Study in general: Most cases were lung adenocarcinoma or squamous cell carcinoma.

Study conclusions and caveats: Lung squamous cell carcinoma tumours had significantly higher top 10 clone scores and productive clonality than lung adenocarcinoma. It was not proven that tumour-reactive clones equal dominant tumour-associated clones.

Material: lung tumor tissue. The TCR comes from a human donor with non-small cell lung cancer. The chain has TRBV6-5 and TRBJ2-3, with D possibly TRBD2 on 6 matching bases. The CDR3 DNA sequence: TGTGCCAGCAGTTACTCGGAGGGATATACAGATACGCAGTATTTT. It specifies CASSYSEGYTDTQYF.